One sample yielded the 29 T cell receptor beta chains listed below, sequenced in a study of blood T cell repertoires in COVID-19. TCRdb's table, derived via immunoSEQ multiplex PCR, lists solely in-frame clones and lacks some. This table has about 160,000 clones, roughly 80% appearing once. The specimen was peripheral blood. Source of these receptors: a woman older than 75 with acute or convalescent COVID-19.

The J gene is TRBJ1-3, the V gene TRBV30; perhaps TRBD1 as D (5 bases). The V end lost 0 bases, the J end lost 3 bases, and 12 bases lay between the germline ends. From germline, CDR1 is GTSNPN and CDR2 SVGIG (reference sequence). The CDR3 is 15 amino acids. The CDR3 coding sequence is TGTGCCTGGAGTGTACTCGCCAGGGTTGGAAACACCATATATTTT. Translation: CAWSVLARVGNTIYF.

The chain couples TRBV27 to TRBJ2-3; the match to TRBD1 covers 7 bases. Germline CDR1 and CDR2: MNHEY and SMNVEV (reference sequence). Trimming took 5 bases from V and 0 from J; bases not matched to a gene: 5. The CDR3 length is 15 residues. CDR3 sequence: CASSQTGHSTDTQYF. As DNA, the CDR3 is TGTGCCAGCAGTCAGACAGGGCACAGCACAGATACGCAGTATTTT.

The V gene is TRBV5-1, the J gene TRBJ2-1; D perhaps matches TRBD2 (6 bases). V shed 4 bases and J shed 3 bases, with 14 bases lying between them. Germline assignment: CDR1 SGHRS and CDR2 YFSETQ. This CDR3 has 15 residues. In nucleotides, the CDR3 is TGCGCCAGCAGCAAGCCGACTAGTGTCTACAATGAGCAGTTCTTC. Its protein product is CASSKPTSVYNEQFF. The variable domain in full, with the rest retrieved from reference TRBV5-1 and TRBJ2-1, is KAGVTQTPRYLIKTRGQQVTLSCSPISGHRSVSWYQQTPGQGLQFLFEYFSETQRNKGNFPGRFSGRQFSNSRSEMNVSTLELGDSALYLCASSKPTSVYNEQFFGPGTRLTVL.

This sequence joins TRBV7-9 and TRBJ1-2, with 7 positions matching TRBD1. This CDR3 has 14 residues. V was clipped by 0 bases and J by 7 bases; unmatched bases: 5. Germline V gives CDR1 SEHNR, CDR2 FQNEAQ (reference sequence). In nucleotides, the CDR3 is TGTGCCAGCAGCTTAGCCGAGGGGGCAAGTGGCTACACCTTC. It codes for CASSLAEGASGYTF.

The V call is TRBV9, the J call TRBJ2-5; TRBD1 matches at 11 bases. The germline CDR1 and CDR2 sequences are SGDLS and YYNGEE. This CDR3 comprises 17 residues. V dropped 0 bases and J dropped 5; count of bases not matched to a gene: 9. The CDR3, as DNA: TGTGCCAGCAGCGTAGGGCGAACCTGGGACAGGGGGGAGACCCAGTACTTC. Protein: CASSVGRTWDRGETQYF.

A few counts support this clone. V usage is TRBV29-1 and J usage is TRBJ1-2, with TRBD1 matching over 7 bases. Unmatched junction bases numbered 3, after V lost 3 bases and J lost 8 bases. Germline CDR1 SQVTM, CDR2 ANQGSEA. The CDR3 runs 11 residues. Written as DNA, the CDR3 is TGCAGCGTTGAGGGGACAGAGGGCTACACCTTC. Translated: CSVEGTEGYTF.

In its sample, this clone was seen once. The CDR3 coding sequence is TGTGCCAGCAGCGTAGCGGGACAGAGCTATGGCTACACCTTC. Encoded protein: CASSVAGQSYGYTF. This chain connects TRBV9 to TRBJ1-2; 7 positions match TRBD1. V dropped 0 bases and J dropped 4; count of bases not matched to a gene: 3. The CDR3 runs 14 residues. CDR1 and CDR2 (germline): SGDLS, YYNGEE.

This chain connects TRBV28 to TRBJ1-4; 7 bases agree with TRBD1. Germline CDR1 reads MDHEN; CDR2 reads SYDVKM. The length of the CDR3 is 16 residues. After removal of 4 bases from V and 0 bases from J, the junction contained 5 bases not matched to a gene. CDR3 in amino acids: CASSSPGGSTNEKLFF. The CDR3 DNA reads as TGTGCCAGCAGTTCTCCAGGGGGGTCAACTAATGAAAAACTGTTTTTT.

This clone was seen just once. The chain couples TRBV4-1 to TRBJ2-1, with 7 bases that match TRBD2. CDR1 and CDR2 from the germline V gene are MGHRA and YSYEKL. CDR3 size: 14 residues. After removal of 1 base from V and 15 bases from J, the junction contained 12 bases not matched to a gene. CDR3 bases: TGCGCCAGCAGCCAAGTCCAAAAAACTAGCGTCTGGTTCTTC. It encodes CASSQVQKTSVWFF.

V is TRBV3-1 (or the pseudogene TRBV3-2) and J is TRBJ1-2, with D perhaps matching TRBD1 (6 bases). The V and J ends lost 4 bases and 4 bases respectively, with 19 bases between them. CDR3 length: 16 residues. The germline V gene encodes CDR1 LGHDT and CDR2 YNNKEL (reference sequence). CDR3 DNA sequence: TGTGCCAGCAGCCCCTGGTTAGGACAGTATGGCTATGGCTACACCTTC. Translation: CASSPWLGQYGYGYTF.

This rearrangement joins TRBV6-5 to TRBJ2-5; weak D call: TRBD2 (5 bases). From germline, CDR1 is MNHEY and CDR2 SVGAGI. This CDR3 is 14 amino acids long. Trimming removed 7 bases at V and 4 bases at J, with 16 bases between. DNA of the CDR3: TGTGCCAGCATGGTGGACTGGTCGAGAGAGACCCAGTACTTC. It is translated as CASMVDWSRETQYF.

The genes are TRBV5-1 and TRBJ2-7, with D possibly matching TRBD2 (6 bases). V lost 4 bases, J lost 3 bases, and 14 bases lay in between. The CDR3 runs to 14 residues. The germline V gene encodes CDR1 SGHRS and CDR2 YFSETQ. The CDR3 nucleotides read TGCGCCAGCAGCCCTTCTTCCGGGGGCTACGAGCAGTACTTC. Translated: CASSPSSGGYEQYF.

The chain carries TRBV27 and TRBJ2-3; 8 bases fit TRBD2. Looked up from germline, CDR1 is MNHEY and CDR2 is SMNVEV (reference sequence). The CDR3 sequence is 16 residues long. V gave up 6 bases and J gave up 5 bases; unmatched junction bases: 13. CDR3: CASSLRPRAGGDTQYF. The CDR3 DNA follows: TGTGCCAGCAGCCTCCGGCCAAGGGCGGGGGGAGATACGCAGTATTTT.

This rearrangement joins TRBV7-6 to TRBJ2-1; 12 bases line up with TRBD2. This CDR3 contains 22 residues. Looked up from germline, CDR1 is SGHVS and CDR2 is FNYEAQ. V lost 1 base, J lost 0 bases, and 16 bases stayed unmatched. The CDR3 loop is CASSLGVKLAGGKMSSYNEQFF. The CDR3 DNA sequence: TGTGCCAGCAGCTTAGGAGTGAAACTAGCGGGAGGCAAAATGAGCTCCTACAATGAGCAGTTCTTC.

The CDR3 sequence is CASSLGSKGTSGGSTDTQYF. The DNA for the CDR3 is TGTGCCAGCAGCTTGGGGTCGAAAGGGACTAGCGGAGGAAGCACAGATACGCAGTATTTT. The rearrangement links TRBV5-8 to TRBJ2-3; 11 bases are a match to TRBD2. V lost 0 bases, J lost 0 bases, and 12 bases stayed unmatched. The germline gives CDR1 SGHTS, CDR2 YDEGEE. The CDR3 runs to 20 residues.

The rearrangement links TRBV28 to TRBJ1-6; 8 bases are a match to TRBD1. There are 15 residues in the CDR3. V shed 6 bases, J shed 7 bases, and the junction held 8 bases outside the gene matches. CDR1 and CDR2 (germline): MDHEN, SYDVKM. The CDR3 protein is CASRTGQGLNSPLHF. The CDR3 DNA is TGTGCCAGCAGAACAGGACAGGGCCTCAATTCACCCCTCCACTTT.

The CDR3 nucleotides read TGCAGCGTCGCCGAGCGCATAAATCAGCCCCAGCATTTT. It is translated as CSVAERINQPQHF. V usage is TRBV29-1 and J usage is TRBJ1-5; D not certain. The CDR3 consists of 13 residues. V lost 6 bases and J lost 4, with 13 bases in between. The germline V gene encodes CDR1 SQVTM and CDR2 ANQGSEA.

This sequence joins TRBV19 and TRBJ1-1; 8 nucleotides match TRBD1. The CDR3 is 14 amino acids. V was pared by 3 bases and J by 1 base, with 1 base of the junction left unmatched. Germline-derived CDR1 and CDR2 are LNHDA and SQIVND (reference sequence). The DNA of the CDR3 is TGTGCCAGTAGTATGCAGGGGGCGAACACTGAAGCTTTCTTT. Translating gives CASSMQGANTEAFF.

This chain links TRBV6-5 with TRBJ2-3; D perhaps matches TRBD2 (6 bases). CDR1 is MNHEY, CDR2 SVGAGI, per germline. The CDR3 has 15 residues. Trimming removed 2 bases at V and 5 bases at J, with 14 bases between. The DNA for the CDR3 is TGTGCCAGCAGTTACGATGGGGAGGCGAGAGATACGCAGTATTTT. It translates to CASSYDGEARDTQYF.

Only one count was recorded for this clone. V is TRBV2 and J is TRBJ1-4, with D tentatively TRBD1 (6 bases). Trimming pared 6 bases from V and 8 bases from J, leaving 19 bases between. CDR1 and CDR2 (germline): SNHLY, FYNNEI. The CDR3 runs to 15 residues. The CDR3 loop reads CASSETGGLAEKLFF. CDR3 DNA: TGTGCCAGCAGCGAGACAGGAGGACTGGCGGAAAAACTGTTTTTT.

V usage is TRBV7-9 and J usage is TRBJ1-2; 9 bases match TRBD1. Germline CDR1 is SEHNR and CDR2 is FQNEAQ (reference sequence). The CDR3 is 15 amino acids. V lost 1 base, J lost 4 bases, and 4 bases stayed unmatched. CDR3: CASSLGWDRAYGYTF. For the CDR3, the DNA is TGTGCCAGCAGCTTAGGGTGGGACAGGGCCTATGGCTACACCTTC.

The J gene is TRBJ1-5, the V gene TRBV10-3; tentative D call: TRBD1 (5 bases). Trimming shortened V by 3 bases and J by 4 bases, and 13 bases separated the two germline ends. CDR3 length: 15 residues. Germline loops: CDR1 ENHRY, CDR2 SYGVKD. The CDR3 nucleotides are TGTGCCATCAGTGATCGGCGACAGAAGAATCAGCCCCAGCATTTT. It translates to CAISDRRQKNQPQHF.

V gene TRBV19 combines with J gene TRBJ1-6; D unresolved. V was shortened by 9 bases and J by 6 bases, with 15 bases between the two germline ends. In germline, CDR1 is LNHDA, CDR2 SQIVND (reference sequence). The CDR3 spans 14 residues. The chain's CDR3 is CASANIRGNSPLHF. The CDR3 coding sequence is TGTGCCAGCGCGAATATCCGGGGTAATTCACCCCTCCACTTT.

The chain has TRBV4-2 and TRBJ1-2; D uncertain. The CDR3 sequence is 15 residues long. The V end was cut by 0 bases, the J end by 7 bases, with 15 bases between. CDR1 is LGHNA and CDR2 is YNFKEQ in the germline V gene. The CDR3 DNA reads TGTGCCAGCAGCCAAGAAACTCCTCGCCGGAGTGGCTACACCTTC. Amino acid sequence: CASSQETPRRSGYTF.

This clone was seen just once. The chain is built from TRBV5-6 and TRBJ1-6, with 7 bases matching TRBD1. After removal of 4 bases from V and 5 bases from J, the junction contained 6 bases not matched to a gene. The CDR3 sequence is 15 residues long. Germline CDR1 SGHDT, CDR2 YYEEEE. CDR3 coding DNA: TGTGCCAGCAGCCCTAACAGGGGCGATAATTCACCCCTCCACTTT. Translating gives CASSPNRGDNSPLHF.

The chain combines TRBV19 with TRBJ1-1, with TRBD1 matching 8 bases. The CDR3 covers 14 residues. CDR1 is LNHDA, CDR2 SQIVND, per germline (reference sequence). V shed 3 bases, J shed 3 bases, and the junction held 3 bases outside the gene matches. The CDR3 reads CASSIRGRDTEAFF. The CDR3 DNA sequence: TGTGCCAGTAGTATCAGGGGGCGGGACACTGAAGCTTTCTTT.

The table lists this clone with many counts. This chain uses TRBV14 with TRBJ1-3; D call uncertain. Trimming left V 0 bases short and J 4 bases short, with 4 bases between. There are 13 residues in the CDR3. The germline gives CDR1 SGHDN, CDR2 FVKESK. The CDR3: CASSQDVGNTIYF. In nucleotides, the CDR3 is TGTGCCAGCAGCCAAGACGTAGGAAACACCATATATTTT.

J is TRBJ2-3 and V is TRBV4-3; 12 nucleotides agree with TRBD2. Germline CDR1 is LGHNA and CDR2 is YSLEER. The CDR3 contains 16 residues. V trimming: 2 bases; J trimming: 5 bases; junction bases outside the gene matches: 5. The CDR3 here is CASSQRTSGVQDTQYF. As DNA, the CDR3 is TGCGCCAGCAGCCAAAGGACTAGCGGGGTTCAAGATACGCAGTATTTT.

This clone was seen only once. CDR3 loop: CASSLGGLANNEQFF. CDR3 DNA sequence: TGTGCCAGCAGCTTGGGGGGACTAGCAAACAATGAGCAGTTCTTC. V usage is TRBV5-6 and J usage is TRBJ2-1; 9 bases line up with TRBD2. The CDR3 covers 15 residues. Trimming removed 0 bases from V and 5 bases from J; junction bases left unmatched: 3. CDR1 is SGHDT, CDR2 YYEEEE, per germline.